The TCR beta chain under discussion was sequenced for a study of shared clonotypes between healthy human individuals. Study observations and caveats: Collection of samples was limited to blood; tissue repertoires likely differ.

Authors' processing steps: ImmunoSEQ junction-only sequences lacked quality scores, so their filtering differed. Clones were sequenced by immunoSEQ multiplex PCR, and TCRdb holds only the in-frame ones, with some missing. V, J and clone size are taken as reported in that table, and D and trimming were inferred from the DNA itself. This sample has about 1.1 million clones; approximately 80% occur once, and the top ten carry 0.89%. Germline CDR1 is SGHRS and CDR2 is YFSETQ. Trimming shortened V by 5 bases and J by 0 bases, and 11 bases separated the two germline ends. The CDR3 spans 14 residues. Turning to this clone: Its antigen is unidentified.

Every donor was a Caucasian adult from Nashville, Tennessee. Negatively enriched CD4+ T cells were divided by CD45RA into naive and memory. Specimen: memory CD4+ T cells from PBMCs. The subset was: CD45RA-negative fraction. The source is a man between 18 and 35 years old in good health. Some clones in this sample may be carry-over from other donors' samples. V and J are TRBV5-1 and TRBJ1-1; D is unresolved. Here the CDR3 reads CASSWEGMNTEAFF. The CDR3 DNA reads TGCGCCAGCAGTTGGGAGGGAATGAACACTGAAGCTTTCTTT. The full variable domain, its missing parts supplied by reference TRBV5-1 and TRBJ1-1, is KAGVTQTPRYLIKTRGQQVTLSCSPISGHRSVSWYQQTPGQGLQFLFEYFSETQRNKGNFPGRFSGRQFSNSRSEMNVSTLELGDSALYLCASSWEGMNTEAFFGQGTRLTVV.